This T cell receptor beta chain was identified during a study of T cell responses to AZD1222 COVID-19 vaccine. Assay used: immunoSEQ multiplex PCR; TCRdb lists only in-frame clones, some missing. Seen here are tens of thousands of clones, roughly 90% observed once, and the top ten hold approximately 15%. Samples with a second dose at about 4 or about 12 weeks were pooled together. CDR1 SGHTA and CDR2 FQGNSA come from the germline V gene. The CDR3 is 15 amino acids. V gave up 5 bases and J gave up 8 bases; unmatched junction bases: 13. Findings of the study overall: The breadth and depth of Spike-specific TCRs increased once two AZD1222 doses had been given. Nearly half of spike-specific TCRs reportedly target variant regions that are unmutated in the B.1.351 and B.1.1.7 variants.

Details on this clone: Its antigen is unidentified.

This TCR derives from an adult who received the AZD1222 COVID-19 vaccine. The gene calls are TRBV7-2 and TRBJ1-2, with 8 bases aligning to TRBD1. The sample consisted of peripheral blood, taken 28 days after the second AZD1222 dose. The CDR3 loop reads CASSPEARTGRGYTF. The CDR3 nucleotides are TGTGCCAGCAGCCCGGAGGCCAGGACAGGGAGAGGCTACACCTTC.